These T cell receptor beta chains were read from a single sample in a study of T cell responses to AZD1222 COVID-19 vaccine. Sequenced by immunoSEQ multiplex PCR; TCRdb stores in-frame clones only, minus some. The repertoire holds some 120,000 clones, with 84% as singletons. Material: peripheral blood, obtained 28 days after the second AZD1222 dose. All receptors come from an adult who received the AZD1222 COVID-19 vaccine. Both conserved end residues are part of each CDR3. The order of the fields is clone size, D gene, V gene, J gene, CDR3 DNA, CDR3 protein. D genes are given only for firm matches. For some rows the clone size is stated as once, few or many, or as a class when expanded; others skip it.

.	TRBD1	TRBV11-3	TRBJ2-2	TGTGCCAGCAGCCCCCGGACAGGCACCGGGGAGCTGTTTTTT	CASSPRTGTGELFF
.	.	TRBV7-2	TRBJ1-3	TGTGCCAGCAGCTCCACTGGAAACACCATATATTTT	CASSSTGNTIYF
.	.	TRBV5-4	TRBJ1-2	TGTGCCAGCAGCTCTCCTTCCACCCCCCCCTACACCTTC	CASSSPSTPPYTF
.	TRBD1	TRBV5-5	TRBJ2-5	TGTGCCAGCGATCCAGGGGGAAGAGAGACCCAGTACTTC	CASDPGGRETQYF
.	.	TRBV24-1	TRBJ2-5	TGTGCCACCACGGACAGGAAGGGAGGTTCGGAGACCCAGTACTTC	CATTDRKGGSETQYF
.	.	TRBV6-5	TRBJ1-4	TGTGCCAGCAGTTCTCGCCGCCCTAATGAAAAACTGTTTTTT	CASSSRRPNEKLFF
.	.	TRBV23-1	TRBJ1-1	TGCGCCAGCAGTCTAGAGGGTAGCACTGAAGCTTTCTTT	CASSLEGSTEAFF
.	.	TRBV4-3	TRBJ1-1	TGCGCCAGCAGCCGATACCCAAGGGGTGAAGCTTTCTTT	CASSRYPRGEAFF
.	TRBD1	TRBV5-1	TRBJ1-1	TGCGCCAGCAGCTTCACAGGGGCGGACACTGAAGCTTTCTTT	CASSFTGADTEAFF
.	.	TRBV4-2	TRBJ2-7	TGTGCCAGCAGCCAAGTCCGGGACAACACCTACGAGCAGTACTTC	CASSQVRDNTYEQYF
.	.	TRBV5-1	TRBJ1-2	TGCGCCAGCAGCTTAAGGGGCGACGCTTATAACTATGGCTACACCTTC	CASSLRGDAYNYGYTF
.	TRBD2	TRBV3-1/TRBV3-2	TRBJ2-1	TGTGCCAGCAGCCAAGACCCCCTAGCGGGGGGGCCGAACAATGAGCAGTTCTTC	CASSQDPLAGGPNNEQFF
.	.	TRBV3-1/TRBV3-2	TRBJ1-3	TGTGCCAGCAGCCAAGTCGACGGGAACACCATATATTTT	CASSQVDGNTIYF
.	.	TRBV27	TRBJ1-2	TGTGCCAGCAGTATCTACAGCGGTTCGTATGGCTACACCTTC	CASSIYSGSYGYTF
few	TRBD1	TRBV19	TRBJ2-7	TGTGCCAGTAAGCGGACAGGGTCTCTCGACGAGCAGTACTTC	CASKRTGSLDEQYF
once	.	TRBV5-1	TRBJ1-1	TGCGCCAGCTTGTTACAGGGGAACACTGAAGCTTTCTTT	CASLLQGNTEAFF
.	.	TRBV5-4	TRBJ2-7	TGTGCCAGCAGCTTGAGGCGGGACAGCGTAACCTACGAGCAGTACTTC	CASSLRRDSVTYEQYF
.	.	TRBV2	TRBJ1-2	TGTGCCAGCAGTGTGGAAGGGCGTACTGATGGCTACACCTTC	CASSVEGRTDGYTF
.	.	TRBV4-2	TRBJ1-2	TGTGCCAGCAGCCACTTTGGGGGAGATCGGGGGTCGGGTGGCTACACCTTC	CASSHFGGDRGSGGYTF
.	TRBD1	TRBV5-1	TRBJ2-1	TGCGCCAGCAGCTTGGACGGACAGGTTGGGGATGAGCAGTTCTTC	CASSLDGQVGDEQFF
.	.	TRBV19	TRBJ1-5	TGTGCCAGTAGTCCATGGGGGGGGAATCAGCCCCAGCATTTT	CASSPWGGNQPQHF
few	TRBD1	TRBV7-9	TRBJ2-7	TGTGCCAGCAGCCGGACAGGACTTCCCGAGCAGTACTTC	CASSRTGLPEQYF
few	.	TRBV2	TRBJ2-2	TGTGCCAGCAACCCAAGCACTGGGAACACCGGGGAGCTGTTTTTT	CASNPSTGNTGELFF
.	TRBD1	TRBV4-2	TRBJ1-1	TGTGCCAGCAGCCAAGGTGACAGGGACACTGAAGCTTTCTTT	CASSQGDRDTEAFF
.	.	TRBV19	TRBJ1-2	TGTGCCAGTAGTATTGGGGGGCCCCCGTGGTATGGCTACACCTTC	CASSIGGPPWYGYTF
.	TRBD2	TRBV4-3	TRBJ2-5	TGCGCCAGCAGCCAAGTTCGTAGCGGGGGGATCCAAGAGACCCAGTACTTC	CASSQVRSGGIQETQYF
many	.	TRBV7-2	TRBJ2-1	TGTGCCAGCAGCTTAGGGCAGGGCTGGGGGTATGAGCAGTTCTTC	CASSLGQGWGYEQFF
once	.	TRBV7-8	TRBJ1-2	TGTGCCAGCAGCTTAGCGGCCGGACTTAACTATGGCTACACCTTC	CASSLAAGLNYGYTF
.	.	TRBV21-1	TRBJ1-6	TGTGCCAGCACCCCCCCAGGACCGGGGGGCTCACCCCTCCACTTT	CASTPPGPGGSPLHF
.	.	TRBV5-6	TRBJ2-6	TGTGCCAGCAGCTTGGATGGTTACTACTCTGGGGCCAACGTCCTGACTTTC	CASSLDGYYSGANVLTF
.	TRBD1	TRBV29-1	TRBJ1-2	TGCAGCGCCGCCGGAGTGATGGGGACAGGGGTTAACTATGGCTACACCTTC	CSAAGVMGTGVNYGYTF
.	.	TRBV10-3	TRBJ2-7	TGTGCCATCAGTTGGGACACCGACTACGAGCAGTACTTC	CAISWDTDYEQYF
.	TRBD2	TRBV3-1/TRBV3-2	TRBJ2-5	TGTGCCAGCACCTTTTTAAACGGGGGGCAAGAGACCCAGTACTTC	CASTFLNGGQETQYF
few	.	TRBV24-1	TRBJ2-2	TGTGCCACCAGTGATTTGGGGGGGCACACCGGGGAGCTGTTTTTT	CATSDLGGHTGELFF
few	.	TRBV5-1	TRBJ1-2	TGCGCCAGCAGCCCTTATTTGGGAGAGGGCTACACCTTC	CASSPYLGEGYTF
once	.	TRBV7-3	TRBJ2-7	TGTGCCAGCAGCCCGCAAGTGGGGAGGAACTCCTACGAGCAGTACTTC	CASSPQVGRNSYEQYF
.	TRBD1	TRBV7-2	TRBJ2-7	TGTGCCAGCAGCTCGGACAGGGGAAAAGTTTTCGAGCAGTACTTC	CASSSDRGKVFEQYF
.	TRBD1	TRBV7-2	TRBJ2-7	TGTGCCAGCAGCTCGAGACAGGGTTCCTTTTTCTACGAGCAGTACTTC	CASSSRQGSFFYEQYF
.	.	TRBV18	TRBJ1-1	TGTGCCAGCTCACAGCAAGAAACTGAAGCTTTCTTT	CASSQQETEAFF
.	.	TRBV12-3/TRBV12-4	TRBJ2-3	TGTGCCAGCACCTGGACTGCATCAGATACGCAGTATTTT	CASTWTASDTQYF
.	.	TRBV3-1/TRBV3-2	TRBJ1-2	TGTGCCAGCAGCCAAGGCTGGGTCGGGGGCTACACCTTC	CASSQGWVGGYTF
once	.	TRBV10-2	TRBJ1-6	TGCGCCAGCAGTGTGGGGGGATGGAATAATTCACCCCTCCACTTT	CASSVGGWNNSPLHF
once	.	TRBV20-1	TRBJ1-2	TGCAGTGCTAGTATTGGTATCGCCTATGGCTACACCTTC	CSASIGIAYGYTF
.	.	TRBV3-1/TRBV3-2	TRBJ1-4	TGTGCCAGCAGCCAGAACCAGGTACGGGAAAAACTGTTTTTT	CASSQNQVREKLFF
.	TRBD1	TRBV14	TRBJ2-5	TGTGCCAGCAGCCGAACAGGGGGCGGGGAGACCCAGTACTTC	CASSRTGGGETQYF
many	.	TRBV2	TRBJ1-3	TGTGCCAGCAAACAGGAATCCGCTGGAAACACCATATATTTT	CASKQESAGNTIYF
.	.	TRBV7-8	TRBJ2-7	TGTGCCAGCAGCCCGTCTAGGGGCGAGCAGTACTTC	CASSPSRGEQYF
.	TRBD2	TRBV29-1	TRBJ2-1	TGCAGCGTTGAACCTCCGGGGGGGAGCTCCTACAATGAGCAGTTCTTC	CSVEPPGGSSYNEQFF